Below, 20 T cell receptor beta chains from the same sample are listed, as sequenced in a study of OX40 agonist ivuxolimab in advanced cancers. Repertoires were generated with immunoSEQ multiplex PCR, while TCRdb's copy carries only in-frame clones and drops some. Of around 41,000 clones listed, 70% to 90% are singletons. The sequences come from CD4+ or CD8+ T cells sorted from blood, collected in a trial of the OX40 agonist ivuxolimab. These receptors originate from an adult with an advanced solid tumor such as melanoma, head and neck, liver or kidney cancer.

V usage is TRBV10-3 and J usage is TRBJ2-7; 9 bases align to TRBD1. Germline CDR1 ENHRY, CDR2 SYGVKD. Losses at the gene ends were 6 bases for V and 4 bases for J; bases not matched to a gene: 10. The length of the CDR3 is 15 residues. CDR3 sequence reads: CAIRDPGQGRYEQYF. In DNA, the CDR3 is TGTGCCATCAGGGACCCGGGACAGGGAAGATACGAGCAGTACTTC.

The chain combines TRBV30 with TRBJ1-5; unclear D gene. The V end lost 0 bases, the J end lost 2 bases, and 5 bases lay between the germline ends. CDR3 length: 13 amino acids. Germline V gene sequence: CDR1 GTSNPN, CDR2 SVGIG (reference sequence). The CDR3 protein is CAWSVGGNQPQHF. CDR3 coding DNA: TGTGCCTGGAGTGTTGGTGGCAATCAGCCCCAGCATTTT.

V gene TRBV19 combines with J gene TRBJ2-2, with 9 bases aligning to TRBD1. Germline V gene sequence: CDR1 LNHDA, CDR2 SQIVND (reference sequence). CDR3 length: 17 amino acids. V gave up 5 bases and J gave up 2 bases; unmatched junction bases: 9. The DNA for the CDR3 is TGTGCCAGTAGTCTAAAGGGACAGGGAGCTAACACCGGGGAGCTGTTTTTT. Its translation is CASSLKGQGANTGELFF.

The J gene is TRBJ2-6, the V gene TRBV7-9; D not resolved. There are 17 residues in the CDR3. Germline CDR1 is SEHNR and CDR2 is FQNEAQ (reference sequence). Trimming stripped 1 base from V and 0 bases from J, with 10 bases between. CDR3 nucleotide sequence: TGTGCCAGCAGCTTAGGACAAGGAAGCTCTGGGGCCAACGTCCTGACTTTC. Translation gives CASSLGQGSSGANVLTF.

The genes are TRBV11-2 and TRBJ1-2; 8 bases are a match to TRBD1. J gave up 3 bases and V 4 bases, and 13 bases lay outside the gene matches. Per the germline V gene, CDR1 is SGHAT and CDR2 is FQNNGV. The CDR3 covers 17 residues. CDR3 nucleotides: TGTGCCAGCAGCTCGGAGGTGGGGGACAGGTTTGACTATGGCTACACCTTC. This codes for CASSSEVGDRFDYGYTF.

The V and J genes are TRBV5-4 and TRBJ2-1, with 11 bases identical to TRBD1. CDR1 is SGHNT, CDR2 YYREEE, per germline (reference sequence). The CDR3 loop spans 15 amino acids. Germline trimming cut 4 bases from V and 4 bases from J; bases unmatched to any gene: 4. The chain's CDR3 is CASSPGQGAYNEQFF. DNA for the CDR3: TGTGCCAGCAGCCCCGGACAGGGGGCGTACAATGAGCAGTTCTTC.

This sequence joins TRBV30 and TRBJ1-1; 8 bases agree with TRBD1. The CDR3 contains 14 residues. Trimming cost V 3 bases and J 6 bases; bases outside gene matches: 9. Germline CDR1 GTSNPN, CDR2 SVGIG (reference sequence). The CDR3 nucleotides read TGTGCCTGGAGGGTCTCAGGGGGCGCGGCTGAAGCTTTCTTT. Translating it yields CAWRVSGGAAEAFF.

The rearrangement uses TRBV5-4 and TRBJ2-5; 8 nucleotides match TRBD1. Losses at the gene ends were 0 bases for V and 2 bases for J; bases not matched to a gene: 0. The CDR3 sequence is 14 residues long. Germline V gene lookup returns CDR1 SGHNT and CDR2 YYREEE (reference sequence). The CDR3 DNA reads TGTGCCAGCAGCTTGGGGACAGGGCAAGAGACCCAGTACTTC. Translating gives CASSLGTGQETQYF.

J is TRBJ2-4 and V is TRBV5-4; a weak D match, TRBD1 (8 bases). The CDR3 spans 16 residues. CDR1 is SGHNT, CDR2 YYREEE, per germline (reference sequence). The V end lost 4 bases, the J end lost 0 bases, and 14 bases lay between the germline ends. DNA for the CDR3: TGTGCCAGCAGCGTAACAGGGGGGGGAGCCAAAAACATTCAGTACTTC. It encodes CASSVTGGGAKNIQYF.

This clone has only one observation. This chain links TRBV10-1 with TRBJ2-2, with D maybe TRBD2 (7 bases). This CDR3 has 15 residues. Per the germline V gene, CDR1 is WNHNN and CDR2 is SYGVQD (reference sequence). V lost 3 bases and J 5 bases, leaving 13 bases between the germline ends. The CDR3 spells CASSDGGLRTGELFF. CDR3 DNA sequence: TGCGCCAGCAGTGACGGGGGGCTTCGGACCGGGGAGCTGTTTTTT.

The V gene is TRBV9, the J gene TRBJ2-1; TRBD2 aligns across 10 bases. The CDR3 totals 15 residues. Germline CDR1 reads SGDLS; CDR2 reads YYNGEE. J gave up 6 bases and V 4 bases, and 7 bases lay outside the gene matches. The CDR3, as DNA: TGTGCCAGCAGCCCCCTAGCGGGAGTAAGCAATGAGCAGTTCTTC. Protein product: CASSPLAGVSNEQFF.

J is TRBJ2-7 and V is TRBV11-3, with TRBD2 matching over 12 bases. From germline, CDR1 is SGHNT and CDR2 YENEEA. This CDR3 has 15 residues. The V gene end was trimmed by 4 bases and the J gene end by 4 bases; junction bases not matched to a gene: 5. The CDR3 here is CASSSGLAGTYEQYF. As DNA, the CDR3 is TGTGCCAGCAGCTCCGGACTAGCGGGGACATACGAGCAGTACTTC.

V usage is TRBV18 and J usage is TRBJ2-3; D unresolved. Trimming cost V 1 base and J 2 bases, with 4 bases left between them. Germline lookup yields CDR1 KGHSH and CDR2 LQKENI. The CDR3 has 13 amino acids. CDR3 residues: CASSPQVTDTQYF. DNA for the CDR3: TGTGCCAGCTCACCACAGGTCACAGATACGCAGTATTTT. Together with reference TRBV18 and TRBJ2-3, the CDR3 gives the full variable domain: NAGVMQNPRHLVRRRGQEARLRCSPMKGHSHVYWYRQLPEEGLKFMVYLQKENIIDESGMPKERFSAEFPKEGPSILRIQQVVRGDSAAYFCASSPQVTDTQYFGPGTRLTVL.

The J gene is TRBJ1-1, the V gene TRBV21-1. TRBV21-1 is a recognized pseudogene. This CDR3 contains 15 residues. CDR3 nucleotides: TGTGCCAGCAGCAGCCGGTCCTGGGACCACACTGAAGCTTTCTTT. It yields the protein CASSSRSWDHTEAFF.

This clone has only one observation. The chain carries TRBV20-1 and TRBJ2-5; D may be TRBD2 (5 bases). Germline values: CDR1 DFQATT, CDR2 SNEGSKA (reference sequence). V lost 5 bases and J lost 5, with 9 bases in between. The CDR3 has 11 amino acids. Written as DNA, the CDR3 is TGCAGTGCTGAAATAGCGGAGACCCAGTACTTC. It yields the protein CSAEIAETQYF.

The chain carries TRBV19 and TRBJ1-2, with D possibly matching TRBD1 (6 bases). This CDR3 is 12 amino acids long. Trimming removed 2 bases at V and 6 bases at J, with 7 bases between. The germline CDR1 and CDR2 sequences are LNHDA and SQIVND (reference sequence). The CDR3 region is CASSITGNGYTF. In nucleotides, the CDR3 is TGTGCCAGTAGTATAACAGGGAATGGCTACACCTTC.

The chain recombines TRBV19 with TRBJ2-2; 8 bases line up with TRBD1. V shed 4 bases and J 5 bases; nucleotides not matched to a gene: 6. In germline, CDR1 is LNHDA, CDR2 SQIVND (reference sequence). The CDR3 contains 15 residues. The CDR3 coding sequence is TGTGCCAGTAGTAGAACAGGGGGAATTACCGGGGAGCTGTTTTTT. The encoded protein is CASSRTGGITGELFF.

This clone was seen once. V is TRBV5-1 and J is TRBJ2-3, with D unresolved. V shed 6 bases and J shed 2 bases, with 10 bases lying between them. This CDR3 region has 13 residues. Per the germline V gene, CDR1 is SGHRS and CDR2 is YFSETQ. DNA of the CDR3: TGCGCCAGCACTAGGAGCGACACAGATACGCAGTATTTT. It is translated as CASTRSDTDTQYF. The complete variable domain, with remaining parts taken from reference TRBV5-1 and TRBJ2-3, reads KAGVTQTPRYLIKTRGQQVTLSCSPISGHRSVSWYQQTPGQGLQFLFEYFSETQRNKGNFPGRFSGRQFSNSRSEMNVSTLELGDSALYLCASTRSDTDTQYFGPGTRLTVL.

J is TRBJ2-1 and V is TRBV14; possible D gene TRBD1, 6 bases. Germline V gene lookup returns CDR1 SGHDN and CDR2 FVKESK. The CDR3 consists of 15 residues. Trimming took off 4 bases at V and 1 base at J, with 11 bases between the two ends. The CDR3: CASSRQVGSYNEQFF. Written as DNA, the CDR3 is TGTGCCAGCAGCCGACAGGTGGGGTCCTACAATGAGCAGTTCTTC. The variable domain in full, completed from reference TRBV14 and TRBJ2-1, reads EAGVTQFPSHSVIEKGQTVTLRCDPISGHDNLYWYRRVMGKEIKFLLHFVKESKQDESGMPNNRFLAERTGGTYSTLKVQPAELEDSGVYFCASSRQVGSYNEQFFGPGTRLTVL.

This sequence joins TRBV5-4 and TRBJ2-7, with TRBD2 matching 14 bases. The CDR3 is 16 amino acids. Germline V lookup: CDR1 SGHNT, CDR2 YYREEE (reference sequence). Trimming took 4 bases from V and 6 from J; bases not matched to a gene: 9. CDR3 region: CASSKGLAGATGEQYF. In DNA, the CDR3 is TGTGCCAGCAGCAAGGGACTAGCGGGAGCGACGGGCGAGCAGTACTTC.